This TCR beta chain was found in a study of beta chain features in type 1 diabetes. Study conclusions and caveats: Across patients, naive, central memory and Treg TCRB repertoires exhibited apparently greater similarity than was observed across healthy donors. Diminished insertions and augmented deletions at VDJ junctions characterized type 1 diabetes patients.

This clone was detected only a few times. Its antigen remains unknown. Reverse transcribing all isolated RNA meant expressed TCRB transcripts were sequenced. The table came from immunoSEQ multiplex PCR; TCRdb's copy has only in-frame clones and leaves some out. This table holds a few hundred thousand clones, 27% found once. Between the trimmed V and J ends, which lost 4 bases and 4 bases, there was a span of 12 bases. The CDR3 extends over 14 amino acids. Germline CDR1 reads SGHNT; CDR2 reads YYREEE (reference sequence). The clonotype was recovered from a man aged 25-45 years in good health. This chain connects TRBV5-4 to TRBJ1-5; D perhaps matches TRBD1 (6 bases). Sequenced: central memory CD4+ T cells from blood. CDR3 bases: TGTGCCAGCAGCGTGACAGGAGAAAATCAGCCCCAGCATTTT. This codes for CASSVTGENQPQHF.